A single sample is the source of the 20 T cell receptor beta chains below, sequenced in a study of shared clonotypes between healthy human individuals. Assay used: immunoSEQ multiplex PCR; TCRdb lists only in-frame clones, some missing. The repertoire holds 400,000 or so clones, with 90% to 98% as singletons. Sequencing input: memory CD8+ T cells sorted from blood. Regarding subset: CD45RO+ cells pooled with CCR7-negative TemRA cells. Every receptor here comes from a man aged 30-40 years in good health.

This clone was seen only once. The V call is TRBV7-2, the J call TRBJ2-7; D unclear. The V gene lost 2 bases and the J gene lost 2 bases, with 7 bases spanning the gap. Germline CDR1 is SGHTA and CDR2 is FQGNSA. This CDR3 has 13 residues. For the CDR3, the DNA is TGTGCCAGCAGCTTACTGGGGACCTACGAGCAGTACTTC. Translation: CASSLLGTYEQYF.

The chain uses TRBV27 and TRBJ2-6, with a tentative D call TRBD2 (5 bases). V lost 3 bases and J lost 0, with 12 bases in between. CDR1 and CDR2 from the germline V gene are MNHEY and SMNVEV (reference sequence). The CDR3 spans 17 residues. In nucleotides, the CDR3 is TGTGCCAGCAGTTTCGCCGCCACTAGCTCTGGGGCCAACGTCCTGACTTTC. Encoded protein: CASSFAATSSGANVLTF. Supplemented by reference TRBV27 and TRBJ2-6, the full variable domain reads EAQVTQNPRYLITVTGKKLTVTCSQNMNHEYMSWYRQDPGLGLRQIYYSMNVEVTDKGDVPEGYKVSRKEKRNFPLILESPSPNQTSLYFCASSFAATSSGANVLTFGAGSRLTVL.

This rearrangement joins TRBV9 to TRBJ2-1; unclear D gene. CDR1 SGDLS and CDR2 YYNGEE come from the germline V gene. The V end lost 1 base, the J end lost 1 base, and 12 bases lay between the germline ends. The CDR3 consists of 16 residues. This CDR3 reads CASSVYWEPSYNEQFF. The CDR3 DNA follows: TGTGCCAGCAGCGTATATTGGGAACCTTCCTACAATGAGCAGTTCTTC. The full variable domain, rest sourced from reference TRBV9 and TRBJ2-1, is DSGVTQTPKHLITATGQRVTLRCSPRSGDLSVYWYQQSLDQGLQFLIQYYNGEERAKGNILERFSAQQFPDLHSELNLSSLELGDSALYFCASSVYWEPSYNEQFFGPGTRLTVL.

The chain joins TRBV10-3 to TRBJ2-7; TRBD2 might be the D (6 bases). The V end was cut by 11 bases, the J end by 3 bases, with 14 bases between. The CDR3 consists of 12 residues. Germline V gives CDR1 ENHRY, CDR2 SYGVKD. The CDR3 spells CAAGQGHYEQYF. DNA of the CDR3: TGTGCCGCGGGGCAGGGTCACTACGAGCAGTACTTC.

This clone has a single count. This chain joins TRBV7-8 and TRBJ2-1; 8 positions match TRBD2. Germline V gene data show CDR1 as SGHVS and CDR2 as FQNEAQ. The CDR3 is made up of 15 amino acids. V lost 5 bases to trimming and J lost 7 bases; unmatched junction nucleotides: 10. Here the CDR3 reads CASSPHELAVNEQFF. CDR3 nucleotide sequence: TGTGCCAGCAGCCCGCACGAACTAGCGGTAAATGAGCAGTTCTTC.

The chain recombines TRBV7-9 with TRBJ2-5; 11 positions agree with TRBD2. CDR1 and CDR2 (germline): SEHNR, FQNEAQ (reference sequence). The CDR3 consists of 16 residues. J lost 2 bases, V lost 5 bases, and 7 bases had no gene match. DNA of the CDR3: TGTGCCAGCAGCCCCGTAGCGGGAGGGCCGCAAGAGACCCAGTACTTC. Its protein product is CASSPVAGGPQETQYF.

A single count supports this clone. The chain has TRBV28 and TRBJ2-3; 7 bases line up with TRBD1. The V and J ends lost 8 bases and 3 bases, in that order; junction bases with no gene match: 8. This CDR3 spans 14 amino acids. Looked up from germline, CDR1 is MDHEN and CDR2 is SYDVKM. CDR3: CASLRQGKTDTQYF. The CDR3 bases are TGTGCCAGCTTAAGACAGGGAAAAACAGATACGCAGTATTTT.

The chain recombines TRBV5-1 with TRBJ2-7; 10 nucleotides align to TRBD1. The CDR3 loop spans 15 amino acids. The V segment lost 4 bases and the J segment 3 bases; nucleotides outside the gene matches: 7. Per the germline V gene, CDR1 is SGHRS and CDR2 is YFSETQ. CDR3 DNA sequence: TGCGCCAGCAGCCGAACGGGACAGGGGTACTACGAGCAGTACTTC. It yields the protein CASSRTGQGYYEQYF.

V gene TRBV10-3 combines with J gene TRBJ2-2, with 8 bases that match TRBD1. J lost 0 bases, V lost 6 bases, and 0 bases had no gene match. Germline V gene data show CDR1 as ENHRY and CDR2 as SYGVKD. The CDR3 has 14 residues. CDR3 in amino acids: CAIRTGANTGELFF. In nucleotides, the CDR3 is TGTGCCATCAGGACAGGGGCGAACACCGGGGAGCTGTTTTTT.

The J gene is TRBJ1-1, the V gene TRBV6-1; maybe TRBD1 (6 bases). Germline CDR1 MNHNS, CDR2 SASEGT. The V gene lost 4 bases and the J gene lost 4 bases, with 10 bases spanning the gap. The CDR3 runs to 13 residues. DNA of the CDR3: TGTGCCAGCAGTGTCCGGACAGCCACTGAAGCTTTCTTT. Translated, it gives CASSVRTATEAFF.

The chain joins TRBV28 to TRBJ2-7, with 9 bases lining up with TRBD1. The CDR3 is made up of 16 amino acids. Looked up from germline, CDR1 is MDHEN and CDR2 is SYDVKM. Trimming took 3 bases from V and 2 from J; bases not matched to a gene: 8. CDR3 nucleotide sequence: TGTGCCAGCAGTTTTGTGGAGGACAGGGGCCCCTACGAGCAGTACTTC. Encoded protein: CASSFVEDRGPYEQYF.

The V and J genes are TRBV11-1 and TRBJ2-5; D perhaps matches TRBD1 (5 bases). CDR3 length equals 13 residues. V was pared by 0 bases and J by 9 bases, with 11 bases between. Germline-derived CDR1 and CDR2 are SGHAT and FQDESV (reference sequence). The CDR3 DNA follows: TGTGCCAGCAGCTTAGCGGGGCTCGAGGCCCAGTACTTC. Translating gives CASSLAGLEAQYF.

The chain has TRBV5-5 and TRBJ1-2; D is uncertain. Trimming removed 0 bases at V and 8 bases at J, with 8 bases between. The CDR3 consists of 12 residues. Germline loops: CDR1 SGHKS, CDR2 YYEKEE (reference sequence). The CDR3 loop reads CASSLGPRGYTF. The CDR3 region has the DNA TGTGCCAGCAGCTTGGGCCCTAGGGGCTACACCTTC.

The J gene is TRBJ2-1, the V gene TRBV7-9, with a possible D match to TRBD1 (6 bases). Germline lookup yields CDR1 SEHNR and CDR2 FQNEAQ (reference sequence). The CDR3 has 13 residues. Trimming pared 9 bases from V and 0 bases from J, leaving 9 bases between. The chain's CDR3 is CASTGTSYNEQFF. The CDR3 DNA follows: TGTGCCAGTACAGGGACCTCCTACAATGAGCAGTTCTTC.

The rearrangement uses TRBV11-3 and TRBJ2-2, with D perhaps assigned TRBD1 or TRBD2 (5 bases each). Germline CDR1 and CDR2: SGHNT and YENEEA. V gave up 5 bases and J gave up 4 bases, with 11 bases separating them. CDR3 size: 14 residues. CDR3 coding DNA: TGTGCCAGCAGCCCGGGGACGGGCACCGGGGAGCTGTTTTTT. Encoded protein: CASSPGTGTGELFF.

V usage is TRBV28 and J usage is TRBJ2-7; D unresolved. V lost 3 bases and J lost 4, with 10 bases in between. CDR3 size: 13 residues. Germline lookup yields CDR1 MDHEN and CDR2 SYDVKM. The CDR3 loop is CASSFFLGYEQYF. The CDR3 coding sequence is TGTGCCAGCAGTTTTTTTTTGGGATACGAGCAGTACTTC.

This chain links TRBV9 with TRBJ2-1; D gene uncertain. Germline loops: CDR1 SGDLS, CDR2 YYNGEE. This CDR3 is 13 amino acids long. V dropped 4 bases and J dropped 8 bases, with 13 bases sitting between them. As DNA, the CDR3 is TGTGCCAGCAGCTCTCTCCTTAGGGATGAGCAGTTCTTC. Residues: CASSSLLRDEQFF.

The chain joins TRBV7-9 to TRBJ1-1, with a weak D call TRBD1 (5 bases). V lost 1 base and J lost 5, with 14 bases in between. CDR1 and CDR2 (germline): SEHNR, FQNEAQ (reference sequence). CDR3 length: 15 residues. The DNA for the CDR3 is TGTGCCAGCAGCTTAGAGTACGGGGCGCGGACTGAAGCTTTCTTT. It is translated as CASSLEYGARTEAFF.

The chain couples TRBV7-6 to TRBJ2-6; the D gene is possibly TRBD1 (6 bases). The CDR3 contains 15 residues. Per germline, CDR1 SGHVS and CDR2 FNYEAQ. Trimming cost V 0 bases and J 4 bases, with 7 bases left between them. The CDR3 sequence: CASSLAGTGANVLTF. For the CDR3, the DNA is TGTGCCAGCAGCTTAGCAGGGACAGGGGCCAACGTCCTGACTTTC.

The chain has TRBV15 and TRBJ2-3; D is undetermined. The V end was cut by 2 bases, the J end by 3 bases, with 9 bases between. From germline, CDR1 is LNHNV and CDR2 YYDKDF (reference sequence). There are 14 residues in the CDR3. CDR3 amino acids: CATSRPRSTDTQYF. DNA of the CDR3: TGTGCCACCAGCAGACCAAGATCTACAGATACGCAGTATTTT. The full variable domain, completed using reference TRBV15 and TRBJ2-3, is DAMVIQNPRYQVTQFGKPVTLSCSQTLNHNVMYWYQQKSSQAPKLLFHYYDKDFNNEADTPDNFQSRRPNTSFCFLDIRSPGLGDTAMYLCATSRPRSTDTQYFGPGTRLTVL.